The 30 T cell receptor beta chains reported below all come from one sample, sequenced in a study of cytomegalovirus exposure and HLA in healthy donors. Assay: immunoSEQ multiplex PCR; the TCRdb copy retains only in-frame clones and omits some. Of some 150,000 clones in the sample, approximately 86% are singletons; the top ten hold approximately 7.5%. Sequencing was done on a sample of PBMCs. These receptors all stem from a woman under 30 in good health and CMV-seropositive.

The genes are TRBV28 and TRBJ2-7, with 9 bases identical to TRBD1. CDR1 is MDHEN, CDR2 SYDVKM, per germline. The trim removed 3 bases at V and 6 bases at J, leaving 6 bases unmatched. The CDR3 length is 14 residues. The CDR3 protein is CASSFGTGKGEQYF. CDR3 coding DNA: TGTGCCAGCAGTTTCGGGACAGGGAAGGGCGAGCAGTACTTC.

The chain employs TRBV6-1 and TRBJ2-5; the match to TRBD1 covers 9 bases. The J segment lost 5 bases and the V segment lost 1 base, leaving 8 bases of the junction unmatched. The CDR3 contains 16 residues. Germline V gene lookup returns CDR1 MNHNS and CDR2 SASEGT. The CDR3 coding sequence is TGTGCCAGCAGTGAAGGGCTGGGGACAGGGAGGGAGACCCAGTACTTC. It encodes CASSEGLGTGRETQYF.

The chain has TRBV9 and TRBJ1-2; D is possibly TRBD1 (6 bases). The V end was cut by 3 bases, the J end by 4 bases, with 16 bases between. Looked up from germline, CDR1 is SGDLS and CDR2 is YYNGEE. The CDR3 contains 15 residues. CDR3 sequence: CASSDRDKFSYGYTF. CDR3 DNA sequence: TGTGCCAGCAGCGATAGGGACAAGTTTTCCTATGGCTACACCTTC.

The sample holds one count of this clone. This chain joins TRBV5-6 and TRBJ1-3, with unresolved D. Germline V gene lookup returns CDR1 SGHDT and CDR2 YYEEEE. V was pared by 0 bases and J by 9 bases, with 16 bases between. The CDR3 sequence is 15 residues long. The CDR3 coding sequence is TGTGCCAGCAGCTTGGGGCCCCGGCGGGGTGGCACCATATATTTT. This sequence encodes CASSLGPRRGGTIYF.

This clone was picked up a small number of times. The chain carries TRBV5-6 and TRBJ2-7; 9 positions agree with TRBD1. Trimming took 5 bases from V and 4 from J; bases not matched to a gene: 13. Germline values: CDR1 SGHDT, CDR2 YYEEEE. This CDR3 has 16 residues. CDR3 bases: TGTGCCAGCAGATCATTCCCCGGGACAGGGACGTACGAGCAGTACTTC. Translated: CASRSFPGTGTYEQYF.

The CDR3: CASSLEPTGSSTDTQYF. DNA of the CDR3: TGCGCCAGCAGCTTGGAGCCTACAGGGAGTAGCACAGATACGCAGTATTTT. V gene TRBV5-1 combines with J gene TRBJ2-3; a possible D gene is TRBD1 (6 bases). The CDR3 runs to 17 residues. Trimming left V 0 bases short and J 0 bases short, with 14 bases between. The germline gives CDR1 SGHRS, CDR2 YFSETQ. The entire variable domain, with the rest obtained from reference TRBV5-1 and TRBJ2-3, is as follows: KAGVTQTPRYLIKTRGQQVTLSCSPISGHRSVSWYQQTPGQGLQFLFEYFSETQRNKGNFPGRFSGRQFSNSRSEMNVSTLELGDSALYLCASSLEPTGSSTDTQYFGPGTRLTVL.

The J gene is TRBJ2-7, the V gene TRBV19; tentatively, D is TRBD1 (5 bases). Germline-derived CDR1 and CDR2 are LNHDA and SQIVND (reference sequence). The V end lost 4 bases, the J end lost 2 bases, and 12 bases lay between the germline ends. The CDR3 loop spans 14 amino acids. Here the CDR3 DNA reads TGTGCCAGTAGTAGGGGCCAAACTCCCTACGAGCAGTACTTC. Translating it yields CASSRGQTPYEQYF.

The genes are TRBV5-1 and TRBJ2-1; the D gene is possibly TRBD2 (6 bases). Looked up from germline, CDR1 is SGHRS and CDR2 is YFSETQ. The CDR3 covers 16 residues. The germline V and J ends were trimmed by 0 bases and 1 base, with 11 bases remaining between them. This CDR3 is CASSLVWRGSYNEQFF. CDR3 DNA: TGCGCCAGCAGCTTGGTTTGGCGGGGATCCTACAATGAGCAGTTCTTC.

V gene TRBV28 combines with J gene TRBJ2-2; D might be TRBD2 (5 bases). Germline CDR1 reads MDHEN; CDR2 reads SYDVKM. This CDR3 contains 12 residues. Trimming left V 4 bases short and J 5 bases short, with 5 bases between. CDR3 nucleotide sequence: TGTGCCAGCAGTTGGGAGACCGGGGAGCTGTTTTTT. Amino acids: CASSWETGELFF.

The rearrangement links TRBV2 to TRBJ2-5; 7 bases align to TRBD1. V lost 4 bases and J lost 4; bases outside the gene matches: 6. This CDR3 contains 14 residues. Germline-derived CDR1 and CDR2 are SNHLY and FYNNEI. The CDR3 DNA follows: TGTGCCAGCAGTGTAGTGAGGGGGCTAGAGACCCAGTACTTC. Protein product: CASSVVRGLETQYF.

The chain employs TRBV11-2 and TRBJ2-1; TRBD2 might be the D (6 bases). This CDR3 is built from 15 residues. Germline CDR1 is SGHAT and CDR2 is FQNNGV. Trimming removed 5 bases from V and 7 bases from J, with 18 bases in between. In DNA form, the CDR3 reads TGTGCCAGCAGCCTTTCACCGGGAGTGTTGAATGAGCAGTTCTTC. It yields the protein CASSLSPGVLNEQFF.

This clone was found a few times. The V call is TRBV5-1, the J call TRBJ2-1; no definite D call. The CDR3 extends over 15 amino acids. Trimming pared 4 bases from V and 8 bases from J, leaving 19 bases between. The germline V gene encodes CDR1 SGHRS and CDR2 YFSETQ. Here the CDR3 DNA reads TGCGCCAGCAGCGAGACTGGTGCTGGGTACGATGAGCAGTTCTTC. Translation gives CASSETGAGYDEQFF.

The V call is TRBV5-6, the J call TRBJ2-1; 13 bases map to TRBD2. CDR3 length: 16 residues. The V and J ends lost 3 bases and 3 bases, in that order; junction bases with no gene match: 3. Germline assignment: CDR1 SGHDT and CDR2 YYEEEE. CDR3 DNA sequence: TGTGCCAGCAGCTGGACTAGCGGGAGTGGCTACAATGAGCAGTTCTTC. Translation gives CASSWTSGSGYNEQFF. Based on the CDR3 plus reference TRBV5-6 and TRBJ2-1, the full variable domain is DAGVTQSPTHLIKTRGQQVTLRCSPKSGHDTVSWYQQALGQGPQFIFQYYEEEERQRGNFPDRFSGHQFPNYSSELNVNALLLGDSALYLCASSWTSGSGYNEQFFGPGTRLTVL.

The chain carries TRBV5-1 and TRBJ2-6; possible D gene TRBD2, 6 bases. From germline, CDR1 is SGHRS and CDR2 YFSETQ. CDR3 length: 15 residues. The germline V and J ends were trimmed by 6 bases and 0 bases, with 10 bases remaining between them. DNA of the CDR3: TGCGCCAGCAATGGCGGGAACTCTGGGGCCAACGTCCTGACTTTC. Protein sequence: CASNGGNSGANVLTF.

This chain joins TRBV28 and TRBJ1-5; no clear D gene. Germline CDR1 is MDHEN and CDR2 is SYDVKM. This CDR3 has 16 residues. V was pared by 6 bases and J by 7 bases, with 22 bases between. DNA for the CDR3: TGTGCCAGCAGCCCCCCCAGTGGGAGCACGGGGCAGCCCCAGCATTTT. Protein product: CASSPPSGSTGQPQHF. The variable domain in full, with the rest retrieved from reference TRBV28 and TRBJ1-5, is DVKVTQSSRYLVKRTGEKVFLECVQDMDHENMFWYRQDPGLGLRLIYFSYDVKMKEKGDIPEGYSVSREKKERFSLILESASTNQTSMYLCASSPPSGSTGQPQHFGDGTRLSIL.

This chain links TRBV6-1 with TRBJ1-5; 7 bases align to TRBD1. V gave up 6 bases and J gave up 0 bases; unmatched junction bases: 5. This CDR3 has 15 amino acids. Germline assignment: CDR1 MNHNS and CDR2 SASEGT. The CDR3 here is CASRRQGHSNQPQHF. The CDR3 DNA is TGTGCCAGCAGGCGACAGGGTCATAGCAATCAGCCCCAGCATTTT.

The chain combines TRBV25-1 with TRBJ1-3, with D maybe TRBD1 (5 bases). Trimming removed 3 bases from V and 1 base from J, with 13 bases in between. The germline gives CDR1 MGHDK, CDR2 SYGVNS. This CDR3 is built from 16 residues. CDR3 DNA sequence: TGTGCCAGCAGTGAGGGGGGTAAGATATCTGGAAACACCATATATTTT. This encodes CASSEGGKISGNTIYF.

This clone was counted a few times. V gene TRBV5-1 combines with J gene TRBJ2-7, with 11 positions matching TRBD2. Germline CDR1 and CDR2: SGHRS and YFSETQ. The CDR3 sequence is 16 residues long. Unmatched junction bases numbered 5, after V lost 1 base and J lost 2 bases. CDR3 protein: CASSLTGTSGTYEQYF. In DNA, the CDR3 is TGCGCCAGCAGCTTGACCGGGACTAGCGGAACCTACGAGCAGTACTTC. Full variable domain (remainder filled in from reference TRBV5-1 and TRBJ2-7): KAGVTQTPRYLIKTRGQQVTLSCSPISGHRSVSWYQQTPGQGLQFLFEYFSETQRNKGNFPGRFSGRQFSNSRSEMNVSTLELGDSALYLCASSLTGTSGTYEQYFGPGTRLTVT.

The V gene is TRBV6-1, the J gene TRBJ2-3, with 7 positions matching TRBD2. This CDR3 is built from 15 residues. From germline, CDR1 is MNHNS and CDR2 SASEGT. V was clipped by 2 bases and J by 7 bases; unmatched bases: 9. The CDR3 nucleotides read TGTGCCAGCAGTGAATGGGGGGGGAAGACGTATACGCAGTATTTT. Amino acids: CASSEWGGKTYTQYF.

This CDR3 reads CASSLGGTLNTGELFF. CDR3 DNA: TGTGCCAGCAGCTTGGGAGGGACATTAAACACCGGGGAGCTGTTTTTT. The V call is TRBV5-4, the J call TRBJ2-2; D may be TRBD1 (6 bases). There are 16 residues in the CDR3. The V and J ends lost 0 bases and 2 bases respectively, with 11 bases between them. Germline CDR1 is SGHNT and CDR2 is YYREEE (reference sequence).

The J gene is TRBJ2-2, the V gene TRBV5-1; tentative D call: TRBD2 (6 bases). CDR1 and CDR2 (germline): SGHRS, YFSETQ. V was trimmed by 7 bases and J by 2 bases, leaving 15 bases between them. The CDR3 covers 15 residues. CDR3 bases: TGCGCCAGCTTCCCCCGGGGAGGCAACACCGGGGAGCTGTTTTTT. Its translation is CASFPRGGNTGELFF.

The chain employs TRBV9 and TRBJ2-2; 13 bases are a match to TRBD2. CDR3 length equals 21 residues. V was clipped by 0 bases and J by 5 bases; unmatched bases: 16. The germline gives CDR1 SGDLS, CDR2 YYNGEE. CDR3 nucleotides: TGTGCCAGCAGCGTAGCTTCCGAACCACTAGCGGGGGGGCCGCGGACCGGGGAGCTGTTTTTT. Residues: CASSVASEPLAGGPRTGELFF.

The chain has TRBV10-2 and TRBJ1-6, with TRBD1 matching over 8 bases. The CDR3 is made up of 12 amino acids. From germline, CDR1 is WSHSY and CDR2 SAAADI. J was trimmed by 12 bases and V by 6 bases; bases with no gene match: 4. The CDR3: CASRETGEPLHF. As DNA, the CDR3 is TGCGCCAGCAGGGAGACAGGGGAACCCCTCCACTTT.

This chain connects TRBV4-3 to TRBJ1-2; unclear D gene. V was pared by 0 bases and J by 4 bases, with 12 bases between. Germline lookup yields CDR1 LGHNA and CDR2 YSLEER. This CDR3 spans 15 amino acids. CDR3 sequence (DNA): TGCGCCAGCAGCCAAGAAGCCTTAGGCGGCTATGGCTACACCTTC. Translated: CASSQEALGGYGYTF.

The V and J genes are TRBV5-1 and TRBJ1-6, with 9 bases matching TRBD1. CDR3 length: 15 residues. Unmatched junction bases numbered 8, after V lost 8 bases and J lost 5 bases. The germline CDR1 and CDR2 sequences are SGHRS and YFSETQ. The CDR3 protein is CASTTGTGNNSPLHF. The CDR3 DNA reads TGCGCCAGTACCACCGGGACAGGGAATAATTCACCCCTCCACTTT.

The rearrangement joins TRBV6-1 to TRBJ1-4; D is possibly TRBD1 (5 bases). Germline CDR1 reads MNHNS; CDR2 reads SASEGT. Trimming took 10 bases from V and 3 from J, leaving 15 bases between them. This CDR3 comprises 14 residues. This CDR3 is CATTLQVPNEKLFF. DNA for the CDR3: TGTGCCACGACCCTACAGGTTCCTAATGAAAAACTGTTTTTT.

The V call is TRBV5-1, the J call TRBJ2-3; D remains unclear. V was pared by 4 bases and J by 0 bases, with 12 bases between. The CDR3 sequence is 15 residues long. In germline, CDR1 is SGHRS, CDR2 YFSETQ. CDR3 loop: CASSPAVLSTDTQYF. The CDR3 coding sequence is TGCGCCAGCAGCCCTGCGGTCCTTAGCACAGATACGCAGTATTTT.

The chain links TRBV6-6 to TRBJ2-7; perhaps TRBD1 as D (6 bases). Germline V CDR1 and CDR2: MNHNY, SVGAGI (reference sequence). Trimming took off 6 bases at V and 2 bases at J, with 11 bases between the two ends. The CDR3 is 13 residues long. CDR3 sequence: CASSRQEPYEQYF. CDR3 coding DNA: TGTGCCAGCAGCCGACAGGAACCCTACGAGCAGTACTTC.

This chain links TRBV10-3 with TRBJ2-2; 10 nucleotides agree with TRBD2. CDR3 length: 17 amino acids. CDR1 and CDR2 (germline): ENHRY, SYGVKD. V shed 4 bases, J shed 0 bases, and the junction held 5 bases outside the gene matches. The CDR3 region is CAISGVAGGANTGELFF. The DNA of the CDR3 is TGTGCCATCAGTGGAGTAGCGGGAGGCGCGAACACCGGGGAGCTGTTTTTT.

The V gene is TRBV29-1, the J gene TRBJ1-1, with TRBD1 as a possible D gene (6 bases). Germline V gives CDR1 SQVTM, CDR2 ANQGSEA. Trimming took off 8 bases at V and 1 base at J, with 11 bases between the two ends. CDR3 length equals 12 residues. In nucleotides, the CDR3 is TGCAGCTTAGGACAGCCGAACACTGAAGCTTTCTTT. Translated: CSLGQPNTEAFF. The complete variable domain, with remaining parts taken from reference TRBV29-1 and TRBJ1-1, reads SAVISQKPSRDICQRGTSLTIQCQVDSQVTMMFWYRQQPGQSLTLIATANQGSEATYESGFVIDKFPISRPNLTFSTLTVSNMSPEDSSIYLCSLGQPNTEAFFGQGTRLTVV.